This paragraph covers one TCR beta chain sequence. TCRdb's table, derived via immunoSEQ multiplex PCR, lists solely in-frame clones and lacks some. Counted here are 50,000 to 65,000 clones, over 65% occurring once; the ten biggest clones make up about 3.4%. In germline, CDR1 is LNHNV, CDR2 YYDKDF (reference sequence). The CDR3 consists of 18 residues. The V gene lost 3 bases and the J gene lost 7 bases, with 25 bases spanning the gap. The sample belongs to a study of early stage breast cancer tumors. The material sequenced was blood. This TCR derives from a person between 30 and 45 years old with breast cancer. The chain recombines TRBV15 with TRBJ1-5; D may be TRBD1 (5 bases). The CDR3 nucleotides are TGTGCCACCAGCAGTCCGCGGGACCTTTTCGTAGGCCCCCAGCCCCAGCATTTT. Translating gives CATSSPRDLFVGPQPQHF. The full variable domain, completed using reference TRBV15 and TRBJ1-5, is DAMVIQNPRYQVTQFGKPVTLSCSQTLNHNVMYWYQQKSSQAPKLLFHYYDKDFNNEADTPDNFQSRRPNTSFCFLDIRSPGLGDTAMYLCATSSPRDLFVGPQPQHFGDGTRLSIL.